The 13 T cell receptor beta chains reported below all come from one sample, sequenced in a study of T cell repertoires in cytomegalovirus infection. TCRdb re-analysed the reads in MiXCR, keeping a single row per CDR3 protein. The sample has roughly 600,000 distinct CDR3 sequences, approximately 24% seen once. The specimen was CD8+ T cells from PBMCs. The receptors come from a human donor in good health (CMV status not recorded). Some clones in this sample may be carry-over from other donors' samples.

This sequence joins TRBV4-1 and TRBJ2-1; 10 bases are a match to TRBD2. CDR1 MGHRA and CDR2 YSYEKL come from the germline V gene. This CDR3 region has 17 residues. The V gene end was trimmed by 7 bases and the J gene end by 5 bases; junction bases not matched to a gene: 14. This CDR3 is CASNPTWRTSGHNEQFF. CDR3 DNA: TGCGCCAGCAACCCAACCTGGAGGACTAGCGGTCACAATGAGCAGTTCTTC.

This clonotype was counted a few times. This rearrangement joins TRBV9 to TRBJ1-2; no clear D gene. The V gene's germline CDR1 is SGDLS and CDR2 YYNGEE. CDR3 length: 14 amino acids. V was pared by 3 bases and J by 6 bases, with 15 bases between. This CDR3 reads CASSASGSLDGYTF. The DNA of the CDR3 is TGTGCCAGCAGCGCCTCTGGGTCCCTAGATGGCTACACCTTC.

For this clonotype: A much larger clone differs from this one at a single base, so this may be a read error. The chain couples TRBV28 to TRBJ2-1; TRBD2 matches at 9 bases. The V gene's germline CDR1 is MDHEN and CDR2 SYDVKM. CDR3 length: 15 residues. DNA of the CDR3: TGTGCCAGCAGACAGGGACTAGCAATCCACAATGAGCGGTTCTTC. This encodes CASRQGLAIHNERFF.

This clonotype occurred many times. The chain carries TRBV7-9 and TRBJ2-3, with D unresolved. V lost 5 bases and J lost 5, with 8 bases in between. Per germline, CDR1 SEHNR and CDR2 FQNEAQ (reference sequence). The CDR3 is made up of 12 amino acids. The CDR3 spells CASSQSKDTQYF. The CDR3 nucleotides read TGTGCCAGCAGCCAAAGTAAAGATACGCAGTATTTT.

The chain employs TRBV7-2 and TRBJ2-7; 7 nucleotides line up with TRBD1. Germline CDR1 reads SGHTA; CDR2 reads FQGNSA. CDR3 length: 13 residues. Losses at the gene ends were 5 bases for V and 6 bases for J; bases not matched to a gene: 7. The CDR3 reads CASSPDRAFEQYF. Written as DNA, the CDR3 is TGTGCCAGCAGCCCTGACAGGGCCTTCGAGCAGTACTTC.

This sequence joins TRBV29-1 and TRBJ2-5; 9 nucleotides match TRBD1. From germline, CDR1 is SQVTM and CDR2 ANQGSEA. The CDR3 is made up of 14 amino acids. J gave up 0 bases and V 5 bases, and 4 bases lay outside the gene matches. CDR3 residues: CSVLGQGNQETQYF. In DNA form, the CDR3 reads TGCAGCGTTCTGGGACAGGGAAACCAAGAGACCCAGTACTTC.

The chain uses TRBV6-8 and TRBJ2-2, with D tentatively TRBD1 (6 bases). The CDR3 runs 16 residues. V was pared by 0 bases and J by 5 bases, with 13 bases between. CDR1 is MNHGY, CDR2 SAAAGT, per germline. CDR3 in DNA: TGTGCCAGCAGTTACTCAACACAGGGAGAAACCGGGGAGCTGTTTTTT. Translated: CASSYSTQGETGELFF.

In its sample, this clonotype was seen a few times. The V gene is TRBV20-1, the J gene TRBJ1-1; D is unresolved. The germline V gene has CDR1 DFQATT and CDR2 SNEGSKA (reference sequence). The length of the CDR3 is 14 residues. With 3 bases removed from V and 0 bases from J, the gap between germline ends came to 11 bases. The chain's CDR3 is CSARNSGMNTEAFF. For the CDR3, the DNA is TGCAGTGCTAGGAATTCGGGGATGAACACTGAAGCTTTCTTT.

This rearrangement joins TRBV15 to TRBJ2-2; maybe TRBD1 (6 bases). V lost 11 bases, J lost 6 bases, and 13 bases lay in between. The CDR3 is made up of 12 amino acids. Germline lookup yields CDR1 LNHNV and CDR2 YYDKDF (reference sequence). Written as DNA, the CDR3 is TGTGCCTCACAGGGAGTTGCCGGGGAGCTGTTTTTT. Translation: CASQGVAGELFF.

In the case of this clonotype: Being one base from a much bigger clone, this may be a read error. V is TRBV20-1 and J is TRBJ1-1, with D maybe TRBD1 (6 bases). This CDR3 comprises 14 residues. Germline CDR1 DFQATT, CDR2 SNEGSKA (reference sequence). The CDR3 loop reads CSASPGTQDTKAFF. The CDR3 DNA follows: TGCAGTGCTTCTCCGGGGACACAGGACACTAAAGCTTTCTTT.

In its sample, this clonotype ranks as medium-sized. The chain is built from TRBV7-6 and TRBJ2-7, with D tentatively TRBD1 (6 bases). This CDR3 spans 14 amino acids. Germline CDR1 reads SGHVS; CDR2 reads FNYEAQ. V was clipped by 1 base and J by 4 bases, with 11 bases between them. The CDR3 is CASSLGGTPYEQYF. The CDR3, as DNA: TGTGCCAGCAGCTTAGGTGGGACACCATACGAGCAGTACTTC.

The V call is TRBV2, the J call TRBJ2-1, with D hard to call. V was cut by 6 bases and J by 7 bases, with 7 bases left in between. The CDR3 is made up of 11 amino acids. Germline assignment: CDR1 SNHLY and CDR2 FYNNEI. DNA for the CDR3: TGTGCCAGCAGGGGGAAGAATGAGCAGTTCTTC. It yields the protein CASRGKNEQFF.

The chain carries TRBV2 and TRBJ2-3; 10 nucleotides agree with TRBD1. V shed 2 bases, J shed 6 bases, and the junction held 11 bases outside the gene matches. The CDR3 loop spans 17 amino acids. Germline V gene lookup returns CDR1 SNHLY and CDR2 FYNNEI. CDR3 nucleotide sequence: TGTGCCAGCAGTGAACCCCTGGGACAGGGGTCCCCTGATACGCAGTATTTT. It is translated as CASSEPLGQGSPDTQYF.